These 14 T cell receptor beta chains were all obtained from the same sample, sequenced in a study of blood T cells in healthy people across ages. Through a sample-barcoded 5' primer and a J-beta primer mix, a second PCR was run for about 6 to 11 cycles. MiXCR was run by TCRdb on the 5' RACE reads, yielding one entry per CDR3 protein. Of some 1.4 million distinct CDR3 sequences listed, roughly 40% are singletons. Sequenced: blood. The source is a woman aged 18-29 years in good health.

The gene calls are TRBV5-1 and TRBJ1-1, with a possible D match to TRBD1 (5 bases). There are 15 residues in the CDR3. Germline CDR1 reads SGHRS; CDR2 reads YFSETQ. V was pared by 5 bases and J by 4 bases, with 18 bases between. CDR3 residues: CASRLILGDSTEAFF. DNA for the CDR3: TGCGCCAGCAGGTTGATATTGGGGGATTCCACTGAAGCTTTCTTT.

The DNA of the CDR3 is TGTGCCAGCAGTCCAAGCGGGGGGGGCGCCTACGAGCAGTACTTC. Residues: CASSPSGGGAYEQYF. V usage is TRBV28 and J usage is TRBJ2-7; TRBD2 matches at 10 bases. There are 15 residues in the CDR3. Trimming at V came to 5 bases and at J to 2 bases, leaving 6 bases not matched to a gene. Looked up from germline, CDR1 is MDHEN and CDR2 is SYDVKM.

In this sample, this clonotype turned up a few times. The chain recombines TRBV20-1 with TRBJ1-2; D remains unclear. The CDR3 sequence is 12 residues long. V was pared by 0 bases and J by 3 bases, with 5 bases between. The germline gives CDR1 DFQATT, CDR2 SNEGSKA (reference sequence). The chain's CDR3 is CSARDVHYGYTF. CDR3 nucleotides: TGCAGTGCTAGAGATGTTCACTATGGCTACACCTTC.

V is TRBV20-1 and J is TRBJ1-6; 9 bases agree with TRBD1. Germline V gene lookup returns CDR1 DFQATT and CDR2 SNEGSKA (reference sequence). CDR3 length: 15 residues. Unmatched junction bases numbered 9, after V lost 6 bases and J lost 6 bases. The CDR3 nucleotides read TGCAGTGCCTTAAAGGGACAGGGTATTAATTCACCCCTCCACTTT. It translates to CSALKGQGINSPLHF.

The genes are TRBV3-1 and TRBJ2-7; possible D gene TRBD1, 6 bases. V was pared by 1 base and J by 1 base, with 8 bases between. This CDR3 spans 14 amino acids. The germline gives CDR1 LGHDT, CDR2 YNNKEL (reference sequence). The CDR3 reads CASSQGDKSYEQYF. CDR3 bases: TGTGCCAGCAGCCAAGGGGACAAATCCTACGAGCAGTACTTC.

V usage is TRBV5-6 and J usage is TRBJ2-3; D not resolved. Trimming cost V 6 bases and J 0 bases, with 14 bases left between them. CDR3 length: 15 residues. Germline CDR1 and CDR2: SGHDT and YYEEEE. In DNA, the CDR3 is TGTGCCAGCACCGAGCGACGGATAAGCACAGATACGCAGTATTTT. Amino acid sequence: CASTERRISTDTQYF. The variable domain in full, completed from reference TRBV5-6 and TRBJ2-3, reads DAGVTQSPTHLIKTRGQQVTLRCSPKSGHDTVSWYQQALGQGPQFIFQYYEEEERQRGNFPDRFSGHQFPNYSSELNVNALLLGDSALYLCASTERRISTDTQYFGPGTRLTVL.

J is TRBJ2-4 and V is TRBV6-5; perhaps TRBD1 as D (6 bases). V lost 6 bases to trimming and J lost 2 bases, with 14 bases between them. Germline CDR1 and CDR2: MNHEY and SVGAGI. CDR3 length equals 15 residues. Here the CDR3 DNA reads TGTGCCAGCAGCTCCCAGGGGCATCCCAAAAACATTCAGTACTTC. Translating it yields CASSSQGHPKNIQYF.

This clonotype was seen a handful of times. This chain connects TRBV5-1 to TRBJ2-5; 9 bases are shared with TRBD1. Germline V gives CDR1 SGHRS, CDR2 YFSETQ. This CDR3 has 16 residues. V shed 0 bases and J 2 bases; nucleotides not matched to a gene: 5. CDR3 protein: CASSLGRDRVQETQYF. The CDR3 region has the DNA TGCGCCAGCAGCTTGGGTCGGGACAGGGTTCAAGAGACCCAGTACTTC.

A few counts support this clonotype. The chain couples TRBV27 to TRBJ2-3; 8 bases line up with TRBD1. Unmatched junction bases numbered 9, after V lost 2 bases and J lost 2 bases. This CDR3 comprises 17 residues. Looked up from germline, CDR1 is MNHEY and CDR2 is SMNVEV (reference sequence). Here the CDR3 reads CASSLKWGQATTDTQYF. Here the CDR3 DNA reads TGTGCCAGCAGTTTAAAATGGGGACAGGCAACCACAGATACGCAGTATTTT.

The chain recombines TRBV30 with TRBJ2-7, with D possibly called TRBD1 or TRBD2 (5 bases each). Deletions cut 0 bases from V and 3 bases from J, with 15 bases between. The germline gives CDR1 GTSNPN, CDR2 SVGIG (reference sequence). The CDR3 runs 15 residues. Here the CDR3 DNA reads TGTGCCTGGAGTGTATGGGACGTGGGGATCTACGAGCAGTACTTC. It is translated as CAWSVWDVGIYEQYF.

This chain uses TRBV27 with TRBJ1-2; D remains unclear. CDR1 and CDR2 from the germline V gene are MNHEY and SMNVEV (reference sequence). This CDR3 has 13 residues. The ends were cut back, 6 bases at V and 4 bases at J, with 12 bases in the middle. The CDR3 is CASSPIEGYGYTF. CDR3 nucleotide sequence: TGTGCCAGCAGCCCGATCGAGGGCTATGGCTACACCTTC.

The rearrangement links TRBV12-3 or TRBV12-4 to TRBJ1-2, with 8 nucleotides matching TRBD1. There are 14 residues in the CDR3. With 4 bases clipped from V and 4 bases from J, the junction kept 5 bases outside the gene matches. The CDR3 region has the DNA TGTGCCAGCAGTTCGGACAGGGTTGCCTATGGCTACACCTTC. As protein: CASSSDRVAYGYTF.

To note about this clonotype: One end of the junction does not line up with germline, which may come from a read error. The rearrangement uses TRBV27 and TRBJ1-1; 7 bases are shared with TRBD1. The CDR3 extends over 13 amino acids. Germline loops: CDR1 MNHEY, CDR2 SMNVEV (reference sequence). The DNA of the CDR3 is TGTGCCCGCAGGCAGGGGGGTAACACTGAAGCTTTCTTT. Its translation is CARRQGGNTEAFF.

The CDR3 protein is CASSQGTGTPYGYTF. The DNA of the CDR3 is TGTGCCAGCAGCCAAGGGACCGGGACACCCTATGGCTACACCTTC. This chain connects TRBV3-1 to TRBJ1-2; possible D gene TRBD1, 6 bases. V was trimmed by 1 base and J by 4 bases, leaving 13 bases between them. This CDR3 spans 15 amino acids. Germline lookup yields CDR1 LGHDT and CDR2 YNNKEL (reference sequence). The whole variable domain, filled in from reference TRBV3-1 and TRBJ1-2, reads DTAVSQTPKYLVTQMGNDKSIKCEQNLGHDTMYWYKQDSKKFLKIMFSYNNKELIINETVPNRFSPKSPDKAHLNLHINSLELGDSAVYFCASSQGTGTPYGYTFGSGTRLTVV.